This T cell receptor (beta chain) was identified during a study of regulatory and conventional T cells in RAG deficiency. Study results and caveats: Omenn patients showed >80% Treg-Tconv overlap and shorter CDR3 lengths. Omenn CD25-high CD127-low cells may be activated cells, not true Tregs.

CDR1 MNHEY and CDR2 SVGAGI come from the germline V gene. This CDR3 is 13 amino acids long. V was clipped by 5 bases and J by 4 bases; unmatched bases: 4. Comments on this clone: Antigen unknown.

Assay used: immunoSEQ multiplex PCR; TCRdb lists only in-frame clones, some missing. This sample yields more than 40,000 clones, of which more than 80% are seen a single time; 0.51% belongs to the top ten. The sorted conventional CD4+ T cells were CD25-low and CD127-high, with genomic DNA sequenced. These data also formed part of another study, on regulatory T cells. From that study: The primer mix had 52 TRBV and 13 TRBJ primers. Regulatory T cells showed the strongest V-J pair restriction and V/J gene skewing among patient repertoires.

Material for sequencing was CD4+ effector T cells sorted from blood. The chain carries TRBV6-5 and TRBJ1-2, with 7 bases lining up with TRBD1. This TCR was recovered from a human donor in good health. The DNA of the CDR3 is TGTGCCAGCAGTGACAGGGAAGGCTATGGCTACACCTTC. It translates to CASSDREGYGYTF.